The clone carrying this TCR beta chain came up once. Its antigen is unknown. This specimen belongs to a study of cytomegalovirus exposure and HLA in healthy donors. General observations from the study: Later work found most CMV-associated TCR beta chains apparently HLA-restricted.

The PCR contained 60 Vbeta and 13 Jbeta primers. Assay used: immunoSEQ multiplex PCR; TCRdb lists only in-frame clones, some missing. The data contain 100,000 to 150,000 clones, roughly 71% of them singletons. The V segment lost 5 bases and the J segment 2 bases; nucleotides outside the gene matches: 9. The CDR3 runs to 16 residues. CDR1 SEHNR and CDR2 FQNEAQ come from the germline V gene (reference sequence). The chain combines TRBV7-9 with TRBJ2-1; 7 nucleotides agree with TRBD1. Sequenced material: PBMCs. The receptor comes from a woman between 45 and 60 years old in good health and CMV-seropositive. The CDR3 nucleotides read TGTGCCAGCAGCCTGGGACAGTTGGGTCCCTACAATGAGCAGTTCTTC. It encodes CASSLGQLGPYNEQFF.